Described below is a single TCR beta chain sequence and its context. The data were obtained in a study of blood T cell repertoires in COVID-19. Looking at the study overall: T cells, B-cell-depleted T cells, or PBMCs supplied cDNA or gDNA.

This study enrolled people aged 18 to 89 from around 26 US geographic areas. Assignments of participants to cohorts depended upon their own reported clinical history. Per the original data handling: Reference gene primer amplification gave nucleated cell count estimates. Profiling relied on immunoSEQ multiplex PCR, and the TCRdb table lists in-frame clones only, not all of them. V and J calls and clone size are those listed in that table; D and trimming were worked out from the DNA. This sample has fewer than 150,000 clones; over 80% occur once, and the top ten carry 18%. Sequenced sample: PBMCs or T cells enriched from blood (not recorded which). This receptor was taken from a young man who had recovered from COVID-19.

The CDR3 is CASSPRALAGAHTDTQYF. CDR3 nucleotides: TGTGCCAGCAGTCCTCGGGCCTTAGCGGGAGCTCACACAGATACGCAGTATTTT. This chain links TRBV6-4 with TRBJ2-3; 9 nucleotides match TRBD2. This CDR3 spans 18 amino acids. Germline CDR1 reads MRHNA; CDR2 reads SNTAGT. The J segment lost 2 bases and the V segment lost 5 bases, leaving 14 bases of the junction unmatched.